Below, 13 T cell receptor beta chains from the same sample are listed, as sequenced in a study of T cell clonality in common variable immunodeficiency. Study outcomes and limitations: Common variable immunodeficiency TCR beta sequences reportedly had fewer deletions and N-nucleotide insertions.

Method: immunoSEQ multiplex PCR; TCRdb's copy keeps in-frame clones and lacks some. The data show fewer than 9,500 clones, with none appearing a single time. The antigens for these receptors are not known. Sequencing was performed on peripheral blood mononuclear cells. Receptors were obtained from a human donor with common variable immunodeficiency.

This clone is deemed medium-sized (0.01 to 0.1%). The DNA ends 3 residues before the CDR3 does, and the rest of the CDR3 is filled in from the germline J gene. The chain carries TRBV5-1 and TRBJ2-3, with D perhaps given as TRBD1 or TRBD2 (6 bases each). The CDR3 is made up of 16 amino acids. The germline gives CDR1 SGHRS, CDR2 YFSETQ. With 2 bases removed from V and 4 bases from J, the gap between germline ends came to 17 bases. The part of the CDR3 DNA that was read is TGCGCCAGCAGCTTAGGAGGGGGTTTTTGGGCAGATACG. Protein sequence: CASSLGGGFWADT. The complete CDR3 protein is CASSLGGGFWADTQYF.

For this clone: The CDR3 end falls 3 residues outside the read, so it is completed with the germline J gene. The gene calls are TRBV19 and TRBJ2-7, with 7 bases fitting TRBD1. The CDR3 loop spans 14 amino acids. Losses at the gene ends were 0 bases for V and 3 bases for J; bases not matched to a gene: 2. Germline V gene lookup returns CDR1 LNHDA and CDR2 SQIVND (reference sequence). CDR3: CASSIDRTGYEQYF. CDR3 bases read: TGTGCCAGTAGTATAGATAGGACAGGCTACGAG.

Worth noting for this clone: The observed sequence ends 3 residues before the CDR3 terminus, with the missing tail filled in from the germline J gene. The V gene is TRBV7-2, the J gene TRBJ1-6; D may be TRBD1 (6 bases). The CDR3 is 13 amino acids. The germline CDR1 and CDR2 sequences are SGHTA and FQGNSA. The covered CDR3 bases are TGTGCCAGCAGCTTAGAAGGGCAGGGGCCC. It codes for CASSLEGQGP. The whole CDR3 region reads CASSLEGQGPLHF.

This clone was seen more than once but under ten times. The read stops 3 residues short of the end of the CDR3; the missing end is completed from the germline J gene. The V call is TRBV19, the J call TRBJ2-1, with D possibly matching TRBD2 (6 bases). Per the germline V gene, CDR1 is LNHDA and CDR2 is SQIVND (reference sequence). V was cut by 3 bases and J by 7 bases, with 10 bases left in between. The CDR3 has 13 amino acids. The CDR3 sequence: CASSMTRGNEQFF. The sequenced part of the CDR3 DNA is TGTGCCAGTAGTATGACTAGGGGAAATGAG.

This clone came up many times. The read stops 3 residues short of the end of the CDR3; the missing end is completed from the germline J gene. J is TRBJ2-1 and V is TRBV20-1, with 11 nucleotides matching TRBD2. The germline V gene encodes CDR1 DFQATT and CDR2 SNEGSKA (reference sequence). V lost 6 bases, J lost 4 bases, and 8 bases stayed unmatched. This CDR3 is built from 15 residues. The CDR3 spells CSAMPGTSGYNEQFF. The CDR3 DNA, read in part, is TGCAGTGCAATGCCCGGGACTAGCGGTTACAATGAG.

This clone appeared a few times. With the read ending 3 residues before the CDR3 end, the germline J gene is used to fill in that end. The rearrangement joins TRBV13 to TRBJ2-3; D ambiguous. Germline loops: CDR1 PRHDT, CDR2 FYEKMQ (reference sequence). V was trimmed by 5 bases and J by 6 bases, leaving 3 bases between them. The length of the CDR3 is 10 residues. CDR3: CASSLDTQYF. CDR3 bases read: TGTGCCAGCAGCCTGGATACG.

By share, this clone ranks as medium-sized. The sequence runs out 3 residues before the end of the CDR3; the remainder is reconstructed from the germline J gene. The rearrangement joins TRBV18 to TRBJ2-1; D may be TRBD2 (5 bases). Germline loops: CDR1 KGHSH, CDR2 LQKENI. The CDR3 contains 15 residues. V gave up 3 bases and J gave up 8 bases, with 17 bases separating them. The covered CDR3 bases are TGTGCCAGCTCACCTAGGGCAGGAGGCTCATATGAG. Residues: CASSPRAGGSYE. The CDR3 reads in full as CASSPRAGGSYEQFF.

This clone has at least ten counts. The read finishes 3 residues shy of the CDR3 end, and the germline J gene is used to complete it. The genes are TRBV7-2 and TRBJ1-5; tentatively, D is TRBD1 (5 bases). Trimming took off 3 bases at V and 5 bases at J, with 11 bases between the two ends. Germline values: CDR1 SGHTA, CDR2 FQGNSA. The CDR3 is 14 residues long. CDR3 sequence reads: CASSFGGGHQPQHF. CDR3 DNA, as far as it was read: TGTGCCAGCAGCTTCGGCGGGGGACATCAGCCC.

Within the sample, this clone is medium-sized. The CDR3 is cut off 3 residues early in the read; its end comes from the germline J gene. The chain couples TRBV20-1 to TRBJ2-1; perhaps TRBD1 as D (5 bases). Germline V gives CDR1 DFQATT, CDR2 SNEGSKA (reference sequence). This CDR3 region has 12 residues. V lost 3 bases, J lost 9 bases, and 12 bases lay in between. CDR3 residues: CSASSQGFEQFF. The covered CDR3 bases are TGCAGTGCTAGCTCCCAGGGCTTTGAG.

Sample share makes this clone medium-sized. The CDR3 is cut off 3 residues early in the read; its end comes from the germline J gene. The J gene is TRBJ1-4, the V gene TRBV28, with D tentatively TRBD1 (5 bases). The CDR3 has 14 amino acids. The germline CDR1 and CDR2 sequences are MDHEN and SYDVKM. The CDR3 spells CASSLGTARGKLFF. CDR3 DNA, as far as it was read: TGTGCCAGCAGCCTCGGGACCGCACGGGGGAAA.

There are many counts of this clone. The missing CDR3 end, 3 residues past where the read stops, is filled in from the germline J gene. The chain recombines TRBV19 with TRBJ2-3; TRBD1 matches 7 bases. J gave up 0 bases and V 5 bases, and 5 bases lay outside the gene matches. CDR1 is LNHDA and CDR2 is SQIVND in the germline V gene (reference sequence). CDR3 length: 15 amino acids. CDR3 bases read: TGTGCCAGTAGTGGGACAGAATATAGCACAGATACG. It encodes CASSGTEYSTDT. The full CDR3 reads CASSGTEYSTDTQYF.

Concerning this clone itself: The read stops 3 residues short of the end of the CDR3; the missing end is completed from the germline J gene. V and J are TRBV30 and TRBJ2-7, with a possible D match to TRBD2 (5 bases). CDR3 size: 12 residues. V shed 3 bases and J shed 6 bases, with 12 bases lying between them. The germline CDR1 and CDR2 sequences are GTSNPN and SVGIG (reference sequence). CDR3 sequence reads: CAWSRTAVEQYF. The part of the CDR3 DNA that was read is TGTGCCTGGAGCCGGACTGCAGTCGAG.

Judged by abundance, this clone is medium-sized. The read gets to within 3 residues of the CDR3 end, and the germline J gene fills in the rest. The chain carries TRBV14 and TRBJ2-1; the D gene is possibly TRBD1 (6 bases). CDR1 SGHDN and CDR2 FVKESK come from the germline V gene. There are 16 residues in the CDR3. V lost 4 bases to trimming and J lost 7 bases, with 20 bases between them. The CDR3: CASSPLLHRDWNEQFF. The sequenced CDR3 bases are TGTGCCAGCAGCCCCCTTTTGCACAGGGATTGGAATGAG.